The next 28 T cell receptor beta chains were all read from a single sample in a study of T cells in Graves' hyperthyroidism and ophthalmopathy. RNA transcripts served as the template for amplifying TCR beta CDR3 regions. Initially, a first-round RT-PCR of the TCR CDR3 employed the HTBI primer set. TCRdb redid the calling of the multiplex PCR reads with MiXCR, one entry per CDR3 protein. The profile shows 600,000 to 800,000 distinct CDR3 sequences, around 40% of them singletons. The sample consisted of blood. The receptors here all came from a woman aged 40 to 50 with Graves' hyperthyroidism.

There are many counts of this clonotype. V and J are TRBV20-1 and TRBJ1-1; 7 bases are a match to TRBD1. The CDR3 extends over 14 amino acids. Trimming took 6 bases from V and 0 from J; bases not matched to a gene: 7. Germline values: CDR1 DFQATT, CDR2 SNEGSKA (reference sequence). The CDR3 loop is CSARDRGMNTEAFF. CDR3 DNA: TGCAGTGCGAGGGACAGAGGGATGAACACTGAAGCTTTCTTT.

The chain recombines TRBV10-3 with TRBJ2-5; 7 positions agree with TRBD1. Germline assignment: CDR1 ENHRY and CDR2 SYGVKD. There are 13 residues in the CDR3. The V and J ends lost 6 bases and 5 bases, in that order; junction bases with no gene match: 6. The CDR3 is CAIRRETGETQYF. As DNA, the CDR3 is TGTGCCATCAGGCGTGAGACAGGGGAGACCCAGTACTTC.

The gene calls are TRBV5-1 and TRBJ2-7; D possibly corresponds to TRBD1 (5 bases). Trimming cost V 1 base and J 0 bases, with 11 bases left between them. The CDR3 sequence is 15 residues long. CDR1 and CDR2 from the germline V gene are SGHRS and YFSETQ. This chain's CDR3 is CASSLSPGNSYEQYF. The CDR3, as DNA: TGCGCCAGCAGCTTGTCCCCAGGGAACTCCTACGAGCAGTACTTC. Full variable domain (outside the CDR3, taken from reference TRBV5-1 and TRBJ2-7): KAGVTQTPRYLIKTRGQQVTLSCSPISGHRSVSWYQQTPGQGLQFLFEYFSETQRNKGNFPGRFSGRQFSNSRSEMNVSTLELGDSALYLCASSLSPGNSYEQYFGPGTRLTVT.

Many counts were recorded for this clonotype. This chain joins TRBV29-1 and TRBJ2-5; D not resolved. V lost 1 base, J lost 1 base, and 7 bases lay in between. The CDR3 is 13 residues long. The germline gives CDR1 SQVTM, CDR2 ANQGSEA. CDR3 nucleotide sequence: TGCAGCGTTGAAGCGGGCAGCCAAGAGACCCAGTACTTC. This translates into CSVEAGSQETQYF.

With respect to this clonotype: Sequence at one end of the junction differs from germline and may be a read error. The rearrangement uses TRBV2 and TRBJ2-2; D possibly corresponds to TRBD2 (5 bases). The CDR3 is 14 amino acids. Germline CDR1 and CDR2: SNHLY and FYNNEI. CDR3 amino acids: CASNSGSNTGEMFF. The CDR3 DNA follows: TGTGCCAGCAACAGTGGAAGTAACACCGGGGAGATGTTTTTT.

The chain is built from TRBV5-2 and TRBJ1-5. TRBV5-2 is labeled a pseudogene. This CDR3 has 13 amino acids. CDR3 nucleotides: TGTGCCAGCAACGGACGGAACAATCAGCCCCAGCATTTT. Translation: CASNGRNNQPQHF.

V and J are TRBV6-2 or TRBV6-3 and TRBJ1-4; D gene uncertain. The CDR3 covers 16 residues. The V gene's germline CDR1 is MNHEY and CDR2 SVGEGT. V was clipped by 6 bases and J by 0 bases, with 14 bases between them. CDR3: CASRSGIGPTNEKLFF. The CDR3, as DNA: TGTGCCAGCAGATCCGGGATCGGGCCAACTAATGAAAAACTGTTTTTT.

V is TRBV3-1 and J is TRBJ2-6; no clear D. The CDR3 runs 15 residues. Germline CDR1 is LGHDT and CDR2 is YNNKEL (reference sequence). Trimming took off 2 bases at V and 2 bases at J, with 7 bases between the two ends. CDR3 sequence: CASSQRPTGANVLTF. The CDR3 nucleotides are TGTGCCAGCAGCCAAAGGCCAACTGGGGCCAACGTCCTGACTTTC.

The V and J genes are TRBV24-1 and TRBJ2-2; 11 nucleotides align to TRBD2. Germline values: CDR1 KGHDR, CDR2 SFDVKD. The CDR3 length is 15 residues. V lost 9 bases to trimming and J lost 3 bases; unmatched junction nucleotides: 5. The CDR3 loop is CATSLAGAYTGELFF. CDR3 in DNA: TGTGCCACCTCACTAGCGGGGGCGTACACCGGGGAGCTGTTTTTT.

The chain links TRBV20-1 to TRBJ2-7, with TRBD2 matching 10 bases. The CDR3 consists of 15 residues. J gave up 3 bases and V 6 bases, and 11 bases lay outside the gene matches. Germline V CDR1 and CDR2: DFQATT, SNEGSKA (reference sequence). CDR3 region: CSALPGSGGLYEQYF. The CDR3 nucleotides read TGCAGTGCCCTCCCCGGTAGCGGGGGGCTCTACGAGCAGTACTTC.

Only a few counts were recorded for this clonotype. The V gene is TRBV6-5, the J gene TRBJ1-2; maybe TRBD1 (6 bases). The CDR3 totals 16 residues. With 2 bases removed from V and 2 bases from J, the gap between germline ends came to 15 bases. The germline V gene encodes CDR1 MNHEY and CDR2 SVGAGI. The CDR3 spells CASSYPRTAPNYGYTF. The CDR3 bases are TGTGCCAGCAGTTACCCGAGGACAGCACCAAACTATGGCTACACCTTC.

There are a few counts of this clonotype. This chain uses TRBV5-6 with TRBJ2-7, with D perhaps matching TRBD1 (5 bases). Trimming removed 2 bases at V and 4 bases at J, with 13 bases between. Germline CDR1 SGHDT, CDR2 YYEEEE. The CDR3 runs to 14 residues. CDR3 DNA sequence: TGTGCCAGCAGCTTAGGGGCAGGCAAATACGAGCAGTACTTC. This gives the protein CASSLGAGKYEQYF. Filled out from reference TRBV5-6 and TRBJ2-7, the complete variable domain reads DAGVTQSPTHLIKTRGQQVTLRCSPKSGHDTVSWYQQALGQGPQFIFQYYEEEERQRGNFPDRFSGHQFPNYSSELNVNALLLGDSALYLCASSLGAGKYEQYFGPGTRLTVT.

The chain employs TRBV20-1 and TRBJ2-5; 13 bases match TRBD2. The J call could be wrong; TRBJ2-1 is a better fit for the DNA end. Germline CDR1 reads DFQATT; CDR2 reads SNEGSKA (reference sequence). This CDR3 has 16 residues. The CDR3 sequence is CSARTSGSSRYNEQFF. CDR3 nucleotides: TGCAGTGCCCGGACTAGCGGGAGCTCTCGGTACAATGAGCAGTTCTTC.

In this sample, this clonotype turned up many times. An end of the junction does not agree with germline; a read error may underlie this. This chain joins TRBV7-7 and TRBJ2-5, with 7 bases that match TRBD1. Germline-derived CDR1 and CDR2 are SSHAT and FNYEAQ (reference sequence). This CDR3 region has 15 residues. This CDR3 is CASSLSSGTEETQYF. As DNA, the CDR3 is TGTGCTAGCAGCTTAAGCTCTGGGACAGAAGAGACCCAGTACTTC.

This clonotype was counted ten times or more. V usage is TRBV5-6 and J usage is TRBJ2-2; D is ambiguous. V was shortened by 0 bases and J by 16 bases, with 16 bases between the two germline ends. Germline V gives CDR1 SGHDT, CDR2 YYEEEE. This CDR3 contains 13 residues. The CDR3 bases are TGTGCCAGCAGCTTGGTTGCGCGTCCGCAGTGGTTTTTT. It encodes CASSLVARPQWFF.

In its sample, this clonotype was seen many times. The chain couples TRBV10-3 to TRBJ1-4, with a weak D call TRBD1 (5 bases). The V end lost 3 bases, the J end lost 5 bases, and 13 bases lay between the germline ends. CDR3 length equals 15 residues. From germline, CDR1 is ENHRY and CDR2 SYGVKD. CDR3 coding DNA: TGTGCCATCAGTGATCCGGGGGGAGACAATGAAAAACTGTTTTTT. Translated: CAISDPGGDNEKLFF.

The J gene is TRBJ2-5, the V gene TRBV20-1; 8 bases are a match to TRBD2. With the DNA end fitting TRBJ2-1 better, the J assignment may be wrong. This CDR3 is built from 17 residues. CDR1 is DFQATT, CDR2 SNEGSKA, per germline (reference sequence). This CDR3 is CSARRGAGGGTSNEQFF. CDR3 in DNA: TGCAGTGCTAGAAGAGGTGCGGGGGGAGGGACCAGCAATGAGCAGTTCTTC.

Here the CDR3 reads CASSGGGESYEQYF. The CDR3 DNA follows: TGTGCCAGCAGCGGGGGAGGGGAGAGCTACGAGCAGTACTTC. The rearrangement links TRBV7-2 to TRBJ2-7; 7 positions match TRBD2. The CDR3 spans 14 residues. The V gene's germline CDR1 is SGHTA and CDR2 FQGNSA. The trim removed 5 bases at V and 3 bases at J, leaving 7 bases unmatched. Full variable domain (rest looked up from reference TRBV7-2 and TRBJ2-7): GAGVSQSPSNKVTEKGKDVELRCDPISGHTALYWYRQSLGQGLEFLIYFQGNSAPDKSGLPSDRFSAERTGGSVSTLTIQRTQQEDSAVYLCASSGGGESYEQYFGPGTRLTVT.

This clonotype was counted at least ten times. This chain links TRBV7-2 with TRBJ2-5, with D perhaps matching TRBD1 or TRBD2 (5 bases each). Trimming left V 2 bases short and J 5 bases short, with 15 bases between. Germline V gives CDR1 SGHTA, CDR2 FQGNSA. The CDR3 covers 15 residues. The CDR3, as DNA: TGTGCCAGCAGCTTATCATCCGGGGCTCGGGAGACCCAGTACTTC. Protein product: CASSLSSGARETQYF. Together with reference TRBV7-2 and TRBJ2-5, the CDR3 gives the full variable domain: GAGVSQSPSNKVTEKGKDVELRCDPISGHTALYWYRQSLGQGLEFLIYFQGNSAPDKSGLPSDRFSAERTGGSVSTLTIQRTQQEDSAVYLCASSLSSGARETQYFGPGTRLLVL.

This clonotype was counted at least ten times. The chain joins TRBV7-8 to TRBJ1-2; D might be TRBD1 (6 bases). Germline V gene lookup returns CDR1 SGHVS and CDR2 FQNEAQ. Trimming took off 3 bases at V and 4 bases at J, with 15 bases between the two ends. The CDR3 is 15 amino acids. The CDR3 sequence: CASSFSTGTSYGYTF. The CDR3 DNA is TGTGCCAGCAGCTTTTCCACCGGGACATCCTATGGCTACACCTTC.

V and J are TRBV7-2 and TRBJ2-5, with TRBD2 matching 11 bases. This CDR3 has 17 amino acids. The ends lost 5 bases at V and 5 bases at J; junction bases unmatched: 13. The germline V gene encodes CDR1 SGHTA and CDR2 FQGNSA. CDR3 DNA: TGTGCCAGCAGCCCCGGAGGGCTAGCGGGGGGCTGGGAGACCCAGTACTTC. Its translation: CASSPGGLAGGWETQYF.

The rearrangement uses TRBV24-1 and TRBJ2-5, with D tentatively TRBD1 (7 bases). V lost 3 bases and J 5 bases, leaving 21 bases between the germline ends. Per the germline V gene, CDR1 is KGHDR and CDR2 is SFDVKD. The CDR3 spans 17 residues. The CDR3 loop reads CATSDVPFKGAGETQYF. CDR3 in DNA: TGTGCCACCAGTGATGTCCCCTTCAAGGGGGCGGGGGAGACCCAGTACTTC.

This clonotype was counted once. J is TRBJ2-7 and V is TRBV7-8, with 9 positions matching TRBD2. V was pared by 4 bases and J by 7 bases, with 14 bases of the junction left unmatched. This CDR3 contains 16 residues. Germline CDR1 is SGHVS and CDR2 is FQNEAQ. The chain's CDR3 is CASSSRRGGRGNEQYF. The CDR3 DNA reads TGTGCCAGCAGCTCCCGGCGGGGCGGGAGGGGCAATGAGCAGTACTTC.

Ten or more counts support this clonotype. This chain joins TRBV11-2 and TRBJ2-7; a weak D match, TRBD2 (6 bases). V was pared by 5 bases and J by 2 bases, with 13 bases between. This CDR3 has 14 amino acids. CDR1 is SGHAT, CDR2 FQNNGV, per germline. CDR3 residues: CASSAGIPTYEQYF. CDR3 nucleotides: TGTGCCAGCAGCGCGGGGATACCAACCTACGAGCAGTACTTC.

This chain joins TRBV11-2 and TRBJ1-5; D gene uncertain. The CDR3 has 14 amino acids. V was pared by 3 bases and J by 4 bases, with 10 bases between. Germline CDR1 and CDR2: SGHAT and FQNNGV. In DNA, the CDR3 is TGTGCCAGCAGCTTGTACAAAGGGAATCAGCCCCAGCATTTT. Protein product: CASSLYKGNQPQHF. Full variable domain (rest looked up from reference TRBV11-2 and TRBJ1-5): EAGVAQSPRYKIIEKRQSVAFWCNPISGHATLYWYQQILGQGPKLLIQFQNNGVVDDSQLPKDRFSAERLKGVDSTLKIQPAKLEDSAVYLCASSLYKGNQPQHFGDGTRLSIL.

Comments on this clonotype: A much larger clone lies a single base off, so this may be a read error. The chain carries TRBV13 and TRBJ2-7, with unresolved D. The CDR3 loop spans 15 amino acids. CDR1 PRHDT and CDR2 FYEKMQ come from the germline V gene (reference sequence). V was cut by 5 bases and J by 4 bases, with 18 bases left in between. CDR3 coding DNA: TGTGCCAGCAGCCCTGACCATCAGGAGCCTTACGAGCAGTACTTC. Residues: CASSPDHQEPYEQYF.

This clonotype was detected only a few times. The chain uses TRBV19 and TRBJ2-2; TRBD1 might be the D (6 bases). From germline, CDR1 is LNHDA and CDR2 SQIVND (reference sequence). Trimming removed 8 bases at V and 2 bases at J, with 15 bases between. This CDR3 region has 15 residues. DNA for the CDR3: TGTGCCAGTCGTGTCGGGACAAGTAACACCGGGGAGCTGTTTTTT. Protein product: CASRVGTSNTGELFF.

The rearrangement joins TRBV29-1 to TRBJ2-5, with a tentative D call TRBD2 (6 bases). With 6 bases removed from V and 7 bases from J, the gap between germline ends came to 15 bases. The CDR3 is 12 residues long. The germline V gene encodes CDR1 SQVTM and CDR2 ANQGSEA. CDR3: CSVVPGSRTQYF. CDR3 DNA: TGCAGCGTGGTCCCCGGGAGTCGGACCCAGTACTTC.